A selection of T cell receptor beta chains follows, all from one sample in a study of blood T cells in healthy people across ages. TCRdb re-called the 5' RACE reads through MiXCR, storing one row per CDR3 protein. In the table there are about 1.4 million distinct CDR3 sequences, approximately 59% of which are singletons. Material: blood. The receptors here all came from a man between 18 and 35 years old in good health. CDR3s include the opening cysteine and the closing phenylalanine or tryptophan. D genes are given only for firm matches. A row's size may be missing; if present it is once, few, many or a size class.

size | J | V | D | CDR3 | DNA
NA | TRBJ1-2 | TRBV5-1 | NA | CASSLAGADDGYTF | TGCGCCAGCAGCTTGGCAGGGGCGGATGATGGCTACACCTTC
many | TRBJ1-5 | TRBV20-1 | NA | CSALSPKGPPQHF | TGCAGTGCTCTCAGCCCGAAAGGCCCCCCCCAGCATTTT
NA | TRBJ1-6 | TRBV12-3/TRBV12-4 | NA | CASSSSGLNNSPLHF | TGTGCCAGCAGTTCCTCGGGACTGAACAATTCACCCCTCCACTTT
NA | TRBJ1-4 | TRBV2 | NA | CAINRLNNEKLFF | TGTGCCATAAACAGGCTAAACAATGAAAAACTGTTTTTT
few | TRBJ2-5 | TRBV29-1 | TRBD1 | CSVAPGQGGETQYF | TGCAGCGTCGCTCCGGGACAGGGAGGGGAGACCCAGTACTTC
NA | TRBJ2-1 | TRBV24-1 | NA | CATSIGGKQFF | TGTGCCACTTCAATTGGCGGAAAGCAGTTCTTC
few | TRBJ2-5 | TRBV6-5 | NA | CASSYSSLGETQYF | TGTGCCAGCAGTTACTCCTCCCTAGGGGAGACCCAGTACTTC
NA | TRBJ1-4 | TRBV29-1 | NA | CSVTGRANEKLFF | TGCAGCGTAACGGGACGGGCGAATGAAAAACTGTTTTTT
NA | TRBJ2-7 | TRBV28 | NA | CASSLRVVYEQYF | TGTGCCAGCAGTCTTAGAGTTGTCTACGAGCAGTACTTC
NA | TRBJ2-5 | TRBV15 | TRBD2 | CATSGGGVYQETQYF | TGTGCCACCAGCGGCGGGGGGGTGTACCAAGAGACCCAGTACTTC
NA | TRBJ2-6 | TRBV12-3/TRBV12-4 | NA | CASTSKLVPGANVLTF | TGTGCCAGCACCTCAAAACTAGTCCCTGGGGCCAACGTCCTGACTTTC
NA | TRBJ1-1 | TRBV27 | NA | CASSSLGGPKGTEAFF | TGTGCCAGCAGTTCGCTGGGGGGCCCGAAGGGGACTGAAGCTTTCTTT
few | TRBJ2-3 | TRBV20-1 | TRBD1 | CSAIGQVRTDTQYF | TGCAGTGCTATAGGACAGGTTCGCACAGATACGCAGTATTTT
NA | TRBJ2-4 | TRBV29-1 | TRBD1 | CSVDGQGIGIQYF | TGCAGCGTTGACGGACAGGGGATAGGCATTCAGTACTTC
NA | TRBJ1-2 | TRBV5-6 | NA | CASSFRSRGDGYTF | TGTGCCAGCAGCTTTCGGAGCAGGGGAGATGGCTACACCTTC
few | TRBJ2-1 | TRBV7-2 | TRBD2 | CASSSGGTSYNEQFF | TGTGCCAGCAGCTCAGGGGGGACTAGCTATAATGAGCAGTTCTTT
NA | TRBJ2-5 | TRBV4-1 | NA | CASSQDRRGGLTGTQYF | TGCGCCAGCAGCCAAGATCGGAGGGGGGGGCTCACAGGGACCCAGTACTTC
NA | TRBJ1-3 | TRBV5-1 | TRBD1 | CASSVDRVGNTIYF | TGCGCCAGCAGCGTGGACAGGGTAGGAAACACCATATATTTT
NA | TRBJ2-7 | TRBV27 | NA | CASSLSGDSYNEQYF | TGTGCCAGCAGTTTATCAGGGGACTCCTACAATGAGCAGTACTTC
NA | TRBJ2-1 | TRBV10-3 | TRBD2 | CAISERRDYDNEQFF | TGTGCCATCAGTGAGAGGAGGGACTACGACAATGAGCAGTTCTTC
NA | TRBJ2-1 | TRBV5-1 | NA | CASSLAVRSSYNEQFF | TGCGCCAGCAGCTTGGCTGTCCGTAGCTCCTACAATGAGCAGTTCTTC
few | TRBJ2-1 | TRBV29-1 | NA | CSVANSYNEQFF | TGCAGCGTTGCGAACTCCTACAATGAGCAGTTCTTC
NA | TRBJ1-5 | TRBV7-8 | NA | CASSLAVVGNQPQHF | TGTGCCAGCAGCTTAGCTGTAGTGGGCAATCAGCCCCAGCATTTT
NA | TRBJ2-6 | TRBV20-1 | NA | CSARDSPRGANVLTF | TGCAGTGCTAGAGATTCACCTAGGGGGGCCAACGTCCTGACTTTC
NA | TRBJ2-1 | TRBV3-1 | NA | CASSQEIISIHEQFF | TGTGCCAGCAGCCAAGAAATCATCTCGATCCATGAGCAGTTCTTC
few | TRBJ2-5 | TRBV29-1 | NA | CSVAPPGHQEAQYF | TGCAGCGTCGCACCCCCGGGACACCAAGAGGCCCAGTACTTC
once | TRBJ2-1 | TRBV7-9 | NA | CASSPQVAEQFF | TGTGCCAGCAGCCCACAAGTGGCAGAGCAGTTCTTC
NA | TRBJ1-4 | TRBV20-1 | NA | CSARRSLQDEKLFF | TGCAGTGCTAGAAGGTCCCTACAGGATGAAAAACTGTTTTTT
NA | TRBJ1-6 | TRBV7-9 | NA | CASSETVGNSPLHF | TGTGCCAGCAGCGAGACAGTTGGGAATTCACCCCTCCACTTT
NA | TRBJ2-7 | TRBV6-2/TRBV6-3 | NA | CASSWTPRSRGVEQYF | TGTGCCAGCAGCTGGACCCCAAGGTCCAGGGGGGTCGAGCAGTACTTC
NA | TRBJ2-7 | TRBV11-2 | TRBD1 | CASSLTDRSSYEQYF | TGTGCCAGCAGCTTAACGGACAGGTCCTCCTACGAGCAGTACTTC
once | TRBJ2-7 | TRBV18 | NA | CASSEGTTRIYEQYF | TGTGCCAGCTCTGAAGGGACGACGCGGATCTACGAGCAGTACTTC
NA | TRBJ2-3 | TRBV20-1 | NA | CSAPGGRSSYTDTQYF | TGCAGTGCGCCCGGGGGGCGCTCTAGTTACACAGATACGCAGTATTTT
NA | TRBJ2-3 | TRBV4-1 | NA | CASSQVPFTDTQYF | TGCGCCAGCAGCCAAGTTCCTTTCACAGATACGCAGTATTTT
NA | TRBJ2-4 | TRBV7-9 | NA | CASSSPGRGDAGIQYF | TGTGCCAGCAGCTCCCCGGGCAGGGGGGATGCTGGCATTCAGTACTTC
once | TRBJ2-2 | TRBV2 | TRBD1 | CASRGDRGQRLYTGELFF | TGTGCCAGCAGGGGGGACAGGGGGCAACGCCTTTACACCGGGGAGCTGTTTTTT
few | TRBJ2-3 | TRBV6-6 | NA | CASSTTGSTDTQYF | TGTGCCAGCAGTACTACAGGCAGCACAGATACGCAGTATTTT
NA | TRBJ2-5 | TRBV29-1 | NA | CSGLPWGYRQETQYF | TGCAGCGGCCTACCTTGGGGCTATCGGCAAGAGACCCAGTACTTC
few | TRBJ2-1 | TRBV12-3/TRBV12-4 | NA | CASSFSRVGEQFF | TGTGCCAGCAGTTTTAGTAGGGTCGGTGAGCAGTTCTTC
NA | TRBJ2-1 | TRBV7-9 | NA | CASRGSEQFF | TGTGCCAGCAGGGGATCTGAGCAGTTCTTC
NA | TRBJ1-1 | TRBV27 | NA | CASSLSGPGGAEAFF | TGTGCCAGCAGTTTATCTGGGCCCGGCGGGGCTGAAGCTTTCTTT
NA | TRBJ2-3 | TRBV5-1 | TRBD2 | CASSRASGEDTQYF | TGCGCCAGCAGCCGCGCTAGCGGAGAAGATACGCAGTATTTT
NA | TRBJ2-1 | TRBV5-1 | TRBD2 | CASSAGGGWVYNEQFF | TGCGCCAGCAGCGCCGGCGGGGGGTGGGTCTACAATGAGCAGTTCTTC
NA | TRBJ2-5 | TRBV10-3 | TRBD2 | CAISESGSGTYNEQYF | TGTGCCATCAGTGAGTCGGGTAGCGGGACTTACAATGAGCAGTACTTC
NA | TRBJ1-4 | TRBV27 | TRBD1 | CASSRAGGSEKLFF | TGTGCCAGCAGTCGCGCAGGGGGCAGTGAAAAACTGTTTTTT
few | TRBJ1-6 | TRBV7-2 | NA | CASSRIRASGSPLHF | TGTGCCAGCAGCCGAATTAGGGCGTCAGGTTCACCCCTCCACTTT
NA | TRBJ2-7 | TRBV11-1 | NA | CASSLPRGASWISSYNEQYF | TGTGCCAGCAGCTTACCCCGGGGGGCCAGTTGGATAAGCTCCTACAATGAGCAGTACTTC
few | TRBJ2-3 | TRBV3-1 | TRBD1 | CASSPTGISTDTQYF | TGTGCCAGCAGCCCGACAGGGATTAGCACAGATACGCAGTATTTT
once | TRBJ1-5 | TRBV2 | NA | CASSELPRESNQPQHF | TGTGCCAGCAGTGAATTGCCCAGGGAGAGCAATCAGCCCCAGCATTTT
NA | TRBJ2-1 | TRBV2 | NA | CASSRGRYNEQFF | TGTGCCAGCAGCCGGGGGCGGTACAATGAGCAGTTCTTC
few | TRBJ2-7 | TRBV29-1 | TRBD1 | CSVIGTGGYEQYF | TGCAGCGTTATAGGGACAGGGGGTTACGAGCAGTACTTC
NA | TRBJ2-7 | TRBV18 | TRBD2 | CASSPRAGLAGNNEQYF | TGTGCCAGCTCACCACGGGCGGGTTTAGCGGGAAACAACGAGCAGTACTTC
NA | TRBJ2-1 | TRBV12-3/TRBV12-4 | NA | CASSSFLMSGSRNEQFF | TGTGCCAGCAGCTCTTTTCTCATGAGCGGAAGTCGGAATGAGCAGTTCTTC
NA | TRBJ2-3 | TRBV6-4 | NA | CASSDSGHRTQYF | TGTGCCAGCAGTGATTCGGGACACAGGACGCAGTATTTT
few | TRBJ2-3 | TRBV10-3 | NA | CAISDFGRGTDTQYF | TGTGCCATCAGTGACTTCGGGAGAGGGACAGATACGCAGTATTTT
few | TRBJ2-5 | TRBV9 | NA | CASSVGGSVEETQYF | TGTGCCAGCAGCGTAGGGGGGTCGGTGGAGGAGACCCAGTACTTC
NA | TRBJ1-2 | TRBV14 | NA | CASSSTGTNGYTF | TGTGCCAGCAGCTCCACAGGGACGAATGGCTACACCTTC
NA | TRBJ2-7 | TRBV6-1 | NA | CATDRGPLEQYF | TGTGCCACGGACAGAGGACCTTTGGAGCAGTACTTC
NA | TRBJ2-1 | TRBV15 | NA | CATSRVIRSGEQFF | TGTGCCACCAGCAGAGTGATCAGGTCGGGGGAGCAGTTCTTC
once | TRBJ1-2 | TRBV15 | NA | CATRDRAMGYTF | TGTGCCACCAGGGACAGAGCTATGGGCTACACCTTC